These 29 T cell receptor beta chains came from one sample sequenced in a study of tumour-infiltrating T cells in Burkitt lymphoma. The table came from immunoSEQ multiplex PCR; TCRdb's copy has only in-frame clones and leaves some out. The data hold approximately 15,000 clones, with about 80% observed a single time. The sequenced sample consisted of tumor tissue. The receptors stem from a human donor with diffuse large B-cell lymphoma.

This clone was counted a few times. The chain uses TRBV9 and TRBJ2-1; 10 bases match TRBD1. The V gene end was trimmed by 4 bases and the J gene end by 4 bases; junction bases not matched to a gene: 8. This CDR3 contains 16 residues. Germline values: CDR1 SGDLS, CDR2 YYNGEE. The CDR3 nucleotides are TGTGCCAGCAGCCTAGGGACAGGGGTAGGGTACAATGAGCAGTTCTTC. Its protein product is CASSLGTGVGYNEQFF.

The CDR3 nucleotides read TGTGCCAGCGGTTCGTCCTCCGGGGCCGACTACACCTTC. As protein: CASGSSSGADYTF. This chain links TRBV7-6 with TRBJ1-2; possible D gene TRBD1, 5 bases. This CDR3 spans 13 amino acids. Looked up from germline, CDR1 is SGHVS and CDR2 is FNYEAQ. Deletions cut 8 bases from V and 10 bases from J, with 20 bases between.

This chain joins TRBV7-8 and TRBJ2-5; D might be TRBD2 (5 bases). This CDR3 has 14 residues. Germline CDR1 SGHVS, CDR2 FQNEAQ. V shed 8 bases and J shed 5 bases, with 18 bases lying between them. CDR3 amino acids: CASSAALKLETQYF. CDR3 DNA sequence: TGTGCCAGCTCAGCGGCACTAAAGTTGGAGACCCAGTACTTC.

Of note for this clone: A junction end diverges from the germline sequence, so it may reflect a read error. The chain is built from TRBV7-2 and TRBJ2-7; perhaps TRBD2 as D (6 bases). Germline CDR1 reads SGHTA; CDR2 reads FQGNSA. This CDR3 comprises 11 residues. The CDR3: CASSFLGGFDF. The CDR3 nucleotides read TGTGCCAGCAGCTTTTTAGGAGGGTTTGACTTC.

This clone was recorded a few times. This rearrangement joins TRBV19 to TRBJ2-4; D not certain. Trimming took 9 bases from V and 0 from J, leaving 9 bases between them. Germline V gene sequence: CDR1 LNHDA, CDR2 SQIVND (reference sequence). The CDR3 sequence is 13 residues long. CDR3 DNA: TGTGCCAGCCAGAGCCTAGCCAAAAACATTCAGTACTTC. This translates into CASQSLAKNIQYF. The complete variable domain, with remaining parts taken from reference TRBV19 and TRBJ2-4, reads DGGITQSPKYLFRKEGQNVTLSCEQNLNHDAMYWYRQDPGQGLRLIYYSQIVNDFQKGDIAEGYSVSREKKESFPLTVTSAQKNPTAFYLCASQSLAKNIQYFGAGTRLSVL.

The chain combines TRBV11-1 with TRBJ2-1, with D perhaps matching TRBD1 or TRBD2 (5 bases each). This CDR3 has 11 residues. CDR1 is SGHAT and CDR2 is FQDESV in the germline V gene (reference sequence). The germline V and J ends were trimmed by 4 bases and 12 bases, with 10 bases remaining between them. CDR3 protein: CASSSGTGQFF. CDR3 nucleotide sequence: TGTGCCAGCAGCTCCGGGACGGGGCAGTTCTTC.

The chain employs TRBV19 and TRBJ1-6, with D possibly being TRBD1 (5 bases). Germline V gene sequence: CDR1 LNHDA, CDR2 SQIVND (reference sequence). Trimming took 5 bases from V and 9 from J, leaving 17 bases between them. The CDR3 is 15 residues long. CDR3 coding DNA: TGTGCCAGTAGTCAGGGTCTCACAGGCGGTTCACCCCTCCACTTT. It yields the protein CASSQGLTGGSPLHF.

The chain is built from TRBV6-1 and TRBJ2-7; D ambiguous. CDR1 and CDR2 (germline): MNHNS, SASEGT. CDR3 length: 13 residues. Trimming took 4 bases from V and 6 from J, leaving 13 bases between them. CDR3 sequence: CASSGVARAEQYF. The CDR3 nucleotides are TGTGCCAGCAGTGGAGTCGCTAGGGCCGAGCAGTACTTC.

The V gene is TRBV12-5, the J gene TRBJ2-3; TRBD2 is a possible D gene (6 bases). This CDR3 spans 15 amino acids. V shed 6 bases and J shed 1 base, with 14 bases lying between them. Per germline, CDR1 LGHNT and CDR2 FRNRAP. The CDR3 sequence: CASGDGGSGTDTQYF. The DNA for the CDR3 is TGTGCTAGTGGGGACGGGGGTTCAGGCACAGATACGCAGTATTTT.

This clone was seen a handful of times. The rearrangement joins TRBV6-1 to TRBJ2-2, with 9 bases matching TRBD1. The germline V gene has CDR1 MNHNS and CDR2 SASEGT. The CDR3 consists of 14 residues. J was trimmed by 6 bases and V by 3 bases; bases with no gene match: 2. The DNA of the CDR3 is TGTGCCAGCAGTGATTGGACAGGGGCCGGGGAGCTGTTTTTT. Protein: CASSDWTGAGELFF.

The chain recombines TRBV20-1 with TRBJ2-5; D uncertain. This CDR3 is built from 11 residues. Trimming shortened V by 2 bases and J by 2 bases, and 3 bases separated the two germline ends. CDR1 DFQATT and CDR2 SNEGSKA come from the germline V gene (reference sequence). CDR3 amino acids: CSARSQETQYF. CDR3 in DNA: TGCAGTGCTAGATCACAAGAGACCCAGTACTTC.

This rearrangement joins TRBV1 to TRBJ2-1; TRBD2, the table's D call, lacks a check against the DNA. TRBV1 is labeled a pseudogene. This CDR3 spans 20 amino acids. CDR3 nucleotides: TGCACCAGCAGCCAAAATAGGACTAGCGGGGGCCTCATATCCTACAATGAGCAGTTCTTC. This codes for CTSSQNRTSGGLISYNEQFF.

The rearrangement links TRBV27 to TRBJ2-3; D unclear. CDR3 length: 11 residues. The V and J ends lost 4 bases and 8 bases respectively, with 7 bases between them. Germline lookup yields CDR1 MNHEY and CDR2 SMNVEV (reference sequence). The CDR3 DNA reads TGTGCCAGCAGTTCACGTGGTACGCAGTATTTT. It specifies CASSSRGTQYF.

V and J are TRBV7-9 and TRBJ1-1; D is unclear. The length of the CDR3 is 12 residues. The V and J ends lost 6 bases and 7 bases respectively, with 12 bases between them. The germline V gene encodes CDR1 SEHNR and CDR2 FQNEAQ (reference sequence). The CDR3 protein is CASSRNFLEAFF. CDR3 sequence (DNA): TGTGCCAGCAGTCGAAACTTCCTTGAAGCTTTCTTT.

The rearrangement links TRBV2 to TRBJ1-2; possibly TRBD1 for D (5 bases). Looked up from germline, CDR1 is SNHLY and CDR2 is FYNNEI. The CDR3 covers 16 residues. Trimming shortened V by 3 bases and J by 6 bases, and 20 bases separated the two germline ends. The CDR3 DNA reads TGTGCCAGCAGTGAGAATTCAGGGTTACCCGGGGATGGCTACACCTTC. Translation: CASSENSGLPGDGYTF.

The genes are TRBV19 and TRBJ2-7; no reliable D call. V was pared by 8 bases and J by 3 bases, with 8 bases between. The CDR3 loop spans 11 amino acids. CDR1 LNHDA and CDR2 SQIVND come from the germline V gene (reference sequence). CDR3 sequence (DNA): TGTGCCAGTTCCAGTTACTACGAGCAGTACTTC. The encoded protein is CASSSYYEQYF.

V is TRBV6-1 and J is TRBJ1-5; 7 positions match TRBD1. V shed 4 bases and J 4 bases; nucleotides not matched to a gene: 1. CDR3 size: 13 residues. Germline values: CDR1 MNHNS, CDR2 SASEGT. In nucleotides, the CDR3 is TGTGCCAGCAGTGCGACAGGGAATCAGCCCCAGCATTTT. Its translation is CASSATGNQPQHF.

V is TRBV25-1 and J is TRBJ2-7, with D perhaps matching TRBD1 (5 bases). The germline V and J ends were trimmed by 3 bases and 3 bases, with 18 bases remaining between them. The CDR3 sequence is 16 residues long. Germline-derived CDR1 and CDR2 are MGHDK and SYGVNS. The CDR3 reads CASSDYAFGQGYEQYF. In DNA form, the CDR3 reads TGTGCCAGCAGTGATTACGCGTTTGGGCAGGGCTACGAGCAGTACTTC.

V is TRBV29-1 and J is TRBJ1-1, with 9 bases identical to TRBD1. V shed 4 bases and J 2 bases; nucleotides not matched to a gene: 8. The germline V gene encodes CDR1 SQVTM and CDR2 ANQGSEA. The CDR3 has 15 residues. Here the CDR3 reads CSVVGDREGNTEAFF. CDR3 DNA sequence: TGCAGCGTTGTGGGGGACAGGGAAGGTAACACTGAAGCTTTCTTT.

The chain has TRBV11-2 and TRBJ2-7; D not certain. This CDR3 has 13 amino acids. V shed 3 bases and J shed 6 bases, with 12 bases lying between them. Germline CDR1 is SGHAT and CDR2 is FQNNGV. The CDR3: CASSLGYGGEQYF. The CDR3 DNA follows: TGTGCCAGCAGCTTGGGGTACGGCGGCGAGCAGTACTTC.

This clone was seen more than once but under ten times. The chain employs TRBV4-2 and TRBJ1-5, with D unresolved. The CDR3 sequence is 13 residues long. Looked up from germline, CDR1 is LGHNA and CDR2 is YNFKEQ. V dropped 0 bases and J dropped 6 bases, with 6 bases sitting between them. CDR3 nucleotide sequence: TGTGCCAGCAGCCAAGACGTCAGTCAGCCCCAGCATTTT. Translation: CASSQDVSQPQHF.

The chain combines TRBV10-3 with TRBJ2-3, with D possibly matching TRBD2 (5 bases). There are 16 residues in the CDR3. V dropped 6 bases and J dropped 1 base, with 17 bases sitting between them. Germline V gives CDR1 ENHRY, CDR2 SYGVKD. The CDR3 sequence is CAIRRAAGLGTDTQYF. CDR3 coding DNA: TGTGCCATCAGGAGGGCGGCGGGCTTAGGCACAGATACGCAGTATTTT.

This clone showed up just a few times. V gene TRBV11-2 combines with J gene TRBJ2-1; D is possibly TRBD1 (5 bases). Germline V gene sequence: CDR1 SGHAT, CDR2 FQNNGV. There are 12 residues in the CDR3. The ends were cut back, 0 bases at V and 11 bases at J, with 8 bases in the middle. The CDR3 DNA is TGTGCCAGCAGCTTAGATTTGGGGCAGCAGTTCTTC. Translated: CASSLDLGQQFF.

This chain connects TRBV2 to TRBJ2-3, with 15 bases lining up with TRBD2. The CDR3 consists of 17 residues. V shed 7 bases, J shed 1 base, and the junction held 6 bases outside the gene matches. Germline V CDR1 and CDR2: SNHLY, FYNNEI. DNA for the CDR3: TGTGCCAGCATGGGACTAGCGGGGGGCAGGGGCACAGATACGCAGTATTTT. Translation: CASMGLAGGRGTDTQYF.

The chain recombines TRBV2 with TRBJ2-7; D is ambiguous. There are 14 residues in the CDR3. V lost 0 bases and J lost 3, with 9 bases in between. Germline lookup yields CDR1 SNHLY and CDR2 FYNNEI. The chain's CDR3 is CASSEAFSGYEQYF. In DNA form, the CDR3 reads TGTGCCAGCAGTGAAGCGTTTTCCGGCTACGAGCAGTACTTC.

The chain uses TRBV27 and TRBJ2-1, with 14 bases identical to TRBD2. The V gene end was trimmed by 0 bases and the J gene end by 13 bases; junction bases not matched to a gene: 5. Germline V CDR1 and CDR2: MNHEY, SMNVEV (reference sequence). This CDR3 has 15 residues. CDR3 protein: CASSLSGTSGGGQFF. CDR3 sequence (DNA): TGTGCCAGCAGTTTATCCGGGACTAGCGGGGGCGGACAGTTCTTC.

The chain recombines TRBV10-3 with TRBJ2-7, with TRBD1 identical over 9 bases. The CDR3 contains 14 residues. The germline V gene has CDR1 ENHRY and CDR2 SYGVKD. With V trimmed by 4 bases and J by 2 bases, 3 bases remained unmatched. The CDR3 region is CAISADRGAYEQYF. CDR3 nucleotides: TGTGCCATCAGTGCGGACAGGGGCGCCTACGAGCAGTACTTC.

The chain couples TRBV2 to TRBJ2-5, with 8 bases fitting TRBD2. The CDR3 contains 14 residues. V lost 1 base to trimming and J lost 4 bases; unmatched junction nucleotides: 2. Germline V gene sequence: CDR1 SNHLY, CDR2 FYNNEI. The CDR3 reads CASSEGLAGETQYF. DNA of the CDR3: TGTGCCAGCAGTGAAGGGCTAGCGGGAGAGACCCAGTACTTC.

J is TRBJ1-5 and V is TRBV6-5, with D perhaps matching TRBD1 (6 bases). This CDR3 comprises 14 residues. The germline V gene has CDR1 MNHEY and CDR2 SVGAGI. Trimming cost V 5 bases and J 8 bases, with 16 bases left between them. CDR3 loop: CASSHGGGAEPQHF. The CDR3 region has the DNA TGTGCCAGCAGTCACGGGGGGGGCGCAGAGCCCCAGCATTTT.